One T cell receptor beta chain is described in this entry. The sample belongs to a study of blood T cell repertoires in COVID-19. Study background: Specimens from acute and convalescent COVID-19 originated in the United States, Italy and Spain. PBMCs, B-cell-depleted T cells, or T cells provided the cDNA or gDNA that made up the material.

Under the authors' procedure: Estimation of nucleated cell counts relied on the amplification of reference gene primers. Sequenced by immunoSEQ multiplex PCR; TCRdb stores in-frame clones only, minus some. The V and J calls and clone size were taken over from that table, and D and trimming were inferred from the DNA. The sample has fewer than 60,000 clones; 75% to 90% are singletons. Germline loops: CDR1 SGDLS, CDR2 YYNGEE. The CDR3 has 16 amino acids. The V end lost 4 bases, the J end lost 0 bases, and 16 bases lay between the germline ends. Sequenced material: peripheral blood. This receptor was obtained from a man in his sixties with acute or convalescent COVID-19. The V call is TRBV9, the J call TRBJ1-2; D is possibly TRBD1 (6 bases). The CDR3 nucleotides read TGTGCCAGCAGCCCTGGACAGTCTCTAGCTAACTATGGCTACACCTTC. Protein: CASSPGQSLANYGYTF.